The source of this TCR beta chain is a study of blood T cell repertoires in COVID-19. Generated by immunoSEQ multiplex PCR, the TCRdb table keeps only in-frame clones and is missing some. The data show under 300,000 clones, more than 85% seen once. V was trimmed by 4 bases and J by 4 bases, leaving 12 bases between them. The CDR3 loop spans 14 amino acids. Germline V gene lookup returns CDR1 MDHEN and CDR2 SYDVKM. This clonotype originated in a woman aged 45-65 years who had recovered from COVID-19. The rearrangement links TRBV28 to TRBJ2-3, with D tentatively TRBD1 (5 bases). The specimen sequenced was PBMCs or T cells enriched from blood (not recorded which). The DNA of the CDR3 is TGTGCCAGCAGTTCCCCAGGGTTGTCAGATACGCAGTATTTT. Translation: CASSSPGLSDTQYF.